The 20 T cell receptor beta chains below come from one sample, sequenced in a study of shared clonotypes between healthy human individuals. This table comes from immunoSEQ multiplex PCR, and its TCRdb copy is limited to in-frame clones, with some not included. The sample carries about 1.5 million clones, around 98% recorded once. Material: naive CD4+ T cells sorted from blood. Noted subset: CD45RA+ positively selected. These receptors all come from a man aged 30-40 years in good health.

V gene TRBV12-5 combines with J gene TRBJ2-2, with TRBD2 identical over 8 bases. V trimming: 3 bases; J trimming: 5 bases; junction bases outside the gene matches: 5. This CDR3 has 15 residues. CDR1 is LGHNT and CDR2 is FRNRAP in the germline V gene. CDR3 sequence (DNA): TGTGCTAGTGGTTTTGGAGCGGGAGAGACCGGGGAGCTGTTTTTT. It encodes CASGFGAGETGELFF. The variable domain in full, with the rest retrieved from reference TRBV12-5 and TRBJ2-2, is DARVTQTPRHKVTEMGQEVTMRCQPILGHNTVFWYRQTMMQGLELLAYFRNRAPLDDSGMPKDRFSAEMPDATLATLKIQPSEPRDSAVYFCASGFGAGETGELFFGEGSRLTVL.

The V and J genes are TRBV11-2 and TRBJ2-1; TRBD1 matches 8 bases. Germline V CDR1 and CDR2: SGHAT, FQNNGV. J lost 10 bases, V lost 4 bases, and 12 bases had no gene match. The CDR3 sequence is 15 residues long. This CDR3 is CASSSPPGQVEEQFF. The CDR3, as DNA: TGTGCCAGCAGCTCCCCCCCGGGACAGGTAGAGGAGCAGTTCTTC.

To note about this clone: This specimen includes other DNA sequences encoding the same CDR3. The chain joins TRBV5-1 to TRBJ2-5, with D possibly being TRBD1 (7 bases). Trimming shortened V by 0 bases and J by 5 bases, and 8 bases separated the two germline ends. Germline CDR1 and CDR2: SGHRS and YFSETQ. This CDR3 has 13 residues. This CDR3 is CASSLAGGETQYF. Here the CDR3 DNA reads TGCGCCAGCAGCTTGGCAGGGGGGGAGACCCAGTACTTC.

The chain combines TRBV5-1 with TRBJ1-2; D remains ambiguous. V was pared by 0 bases and J by 4 bases, with 13 bases between. CDR3 size: 15 residues. From germline, CDR1 is SGHRS and CDR2 YFSETQ. The CDR3 reads CASSLDPSASYGYTF. As DNA, the CDR3 is TGCGCCAGCAGCTTGGATCCCTCTGCGAGCTATGGCTACACCTTC.

This chain uses TRBV19 with TRBJ2-1; tentatively, D is TRBD2 (5 bases). The V and J ends lost 3 bases and 2 bases respectively, with 11 bases between them. The germline gives CDR1 LNHDA, CDR2 SQIVND (reference sequence). This CDR3 contains 15 residues. The CDR3 DNA reads as TGTGCCAGTAGTATCCAGGCGGAGGCCTACAATGAGCAGTTCTTC. It translates to CASSIQAEAYNEQFF.

The genes are TRBV15 and TRBJ2-7; TRBD1 is a possible D gene (6 bases). The CDR3 contains 15 residues. Trimming took off 4 bases at V and 5 bases at J, with 18 bases between the two ends. Germline CDR1 reads LNHNV; CDR2 reads YYDKDF (reference sequence). Written as DNA, the CDR3 is TGTGCCACCAGCAACCAACCCACAGGGATCCACGAGCAGTACTTC. This gives the protein CATSNQPTGIHEQYF. The full variable domain, completed using reference TRBV15 and TRBJ2-7, is DAMVIQNPRYQVTQFGKPVTLSCSQTLNHNVMYWYQQKSSQAPKLLFHYYDKDFNNEADTPDNFQSRRPNTSFCFLDIRSPGLGDTAMYLCATSNQPTGIHEQYFGPGTRLTVT.

This chain joins TRBV7-2 and TRBJ1-2, with TRBD1 identical over 8 bases. The CDR3 totals 13 residues. V was clipped by 5 bases and J by 7 bases; unmatched bases: 6. Germline V lookup: CDR1 SGHTA, CDR2 FQGNSA. In nucleotides, the CDR3 is TGTGCCAGCAGCCCGGACAGGGAGGGTGGCTACACCTTC. This gives the protein CASSPDREGGYTF.

This rearrangement joins TRBV11-2 to TRBJ2-1; 8 nucleotides match TRBD1. With 6 bases clipped from V and 3 bases from J, the junction kept 7 bases outside the gene matches. The CDR3 sequence is 15 residues long. Germline V CDR1 and CDR2: SGHAT, FQNNGV. The CDR3 loop reads CASSPLTGGYNEQFF. The CDR3 DNA reads as TGTGCCAGCAGTCCCTTAACAGGGGGCTACAATGAGCAGTTCTTC.

V and J are TRBV16 and TRBJ1-1, with TRBD1 matching over 7 bases. The CDR3 is made up of 17 amino acids. CDR1 is KGHSY and CDR2 is FQNENV in the germline V gene. Trimming removed 2 bases from V and 1 base from J; junction bases left unmatched: 10. CDR3 sequence reads: CASSQGKPRGPNTEAFF. Here the CDR3 DNA reads TGTGCCAGCAGCCAAGGAAAGCCGAGGGGGCCGAACACTGAAGCTTTCTTT.

The rearrangement uses TRBV12-5 and TRBJ2-2; 7 positions agree with TRBD2. Germline CDR1 LGHNT, CDR2 FRNRAP. Germline trimming cut 6 bases from V and 7 bases from J; bases unmatched to any gene: 17. The CDR3 covers 17 residues. CDR3 region: CASGLINLLASGGELFF. The CDR3 region has the DNA TGTGCTAGTGGCCTTATAAACTTACTAGCGTCTGGCGGGGAGCTGTTTTTT.

The chain links TRBV18 to TRBJ1-3, with 7 bases aligning to TRBD1. The CDR3 runs 17 residues. The V and J ends lost 4 bases and 0 bases, in that order; junction bases with no gene match: 9. Germline CDR1 KGHSH, CDR2 LQKENI. The CDR3 spells CASSQIRDRLSGNTIYF. CDR3 DNA: TGTGCCAGCTCACAAATCCGGGACAGACTCTCTGGAAACACCATATATTTT. Supplemented by reference TRBV18 and TRBJ1-3, the full variable domain reads NAGVMQNPRHLVRRRGQEARLRCSPMKGHSHVYWYRQLPEEGLKFMVYLQKENIIDESGMPKERFSAEFPKEGPSILRIQQVVRGDSAAYFCASSQIRDRLSGNTIYFGEGSWLTVV.

The chain uses TRBV7-2 and TRBJ1-4; D is uncertain. V lost 5 bases and J lost 1, with 14 bases in between. Germline CDR1 SGHTA, CDR2 FQGNSA. There are 16 residues in the CDR3. The CDR3 loop is CASSPMAAGTNEKLFF. CDR3 sequence (DNA): TGTGCCAGCAGCCCCATGGCGGCAGGAACTAATGAAAAACTGTTTTTT.

The rearrangement uses TRBV25-1 and TRBJ1-1; 7 nucleotides line up with TRBD1. The CDR3 is 13 amino acids. The ends lost 1 base at V and 8 bases at J; junction bases unmatched: 4. Germline CDR1 reads MGHDK; CDR2 reads SYGVNS. CDR3 bases: TGTGCCAGCAGTGAATCTCGGGACAGCGAAGCTTTCTTT. Translated: CASSESRDSEAFF.

The V and J genes are TRBV5-5 and TRBJ2-1, with 11 bases matching TRBD2. Germline V CDR1 and CDR2: SGHKS, YYEKEE (reference sequence). The CDR3 loop spans 18 amino acids. V lost 2 bases and J lost 7; bases outside the gene matches: 14. The CDR3 region has the DNA TGTGCCAGCAGCTTTGGGGCTAGCGGGAGGACTGTGGGTAATGAGCAGTTCTTC. Translation: CASSFGASGRTVGNEQFF.

This sequence joins TRBV19 and TRBJ2-7; no clear D. The CDR3 loop spans 14 amino acids. In germline, CDR1 is LNHDA, CDR2 SQIVND (reference sequence). Trimming removed 5 bases at V and 0 bases at J, with 11 bases between. Here the CDR3 reads CASSYRGSSYEQYF. The CDR3 DNA reads as TGTGCCAGTAGTTACCGTGGCAGCTCCTACGAGCAGTACTTC. Filled out from reference TRBV19 and TRBJ2-7, the complete variable domain reads DGGITQSPKYLFRKEGQNVTLSCEQNLNHDAMYWYRQDPGQGLRLIYYSQIVNDFQKGDIAEGYSVSREKKESFPLTVTSAQKNPTAFYLCASSYRGSSYEQYFGPGTRLTVT.

The genes are TRBV7-2 and TRBJ2-7; 11 bases line up with TRBD2. Germline CDR1 SGHTA, CDR2 FQGNSA. V lost 5 bases to trimming and J lost 0 bases; unmatched junction nucleotides: 6. CDR3 length equals 16 residues. CDR3 sequence: CASSHSLAGASYEQYF. The CDR3 nucleotides are TGTGCCAGCAGCCATTCACTAGCGGGAGCCTCCTACGAGCAGTACTTC. The full variable domain, completed using reference TRBV7-2 and TRBJ2-7, is GAGVSQSPSNKVTEKGKDVELRCDPISGHTALYWYRQSLGQGLEFLIYFQGNSAPDKSGLPSDRFSAERTGGSVSTLTIQRTQQEDSAVYLCASSHSLAGASYEQYFGPGTRLTVT.

This chain joins TRBV6-5 and TRBJ1-3; D not resolved. The CDR3 length is 15 residues. Trimming removed 2 bases from V and 0 bases from J, with 8 bases in between. Germline lookup yields CDR1 MNHEY and CDR2 SVGAGI. CDR3 protein: CASSYRRGSGNTIYF. The CDR3 nucleotides read TGTGCCAGCAGTTACCGCCGTGGCTCTGGAAACACCATATATTTT.

As for this clone: The sample has other DNA sequences that encode this CDR3 too. The gene calls are TRBV29-1 and TRBJ2-3, with a weak D call TRBD2 (6 bases). Germline CDR1 and CDR2: SQVTM and ANQGSEA. The CDR3 spans 12 residues. The ends were cut back, 3 bases at V and 6 bases at J, with 10 bases in the middle. CDR3 loop: CSVDGGTDTQYF. The CDR3 DNA reads TGCAGCGTTGACGGTGGGACTGATACGCAGTATTTT.

The chain is built from TRBV4-1 and TRBJ1-2; D remains ambiguous. Germline V CDR1 and CDR2: MGHRA, YSYEKL. Trimming stripped 5 bases from V and 7 bases from J, with 17 bases between. This CDR3 is 14 amino acids long. For the CDR3, the DNA is TGCGCCAGCAGCGCCCCGAAGTATAATGCTGGCTACACCTTC. Its translation: CASSAPKYNAGYTF.

The rearrangement joins TRBV6-1 to TRBJ2-1; 14 bases are shared with TRBD2. Germline lookup yields CDR1 MNHNS and CDR2 SASEGT. This CDR3 comprises 14 residues. The V gene end was trimmed by 7 bases and the J gene end by 7 bases; junction bases not matched to a gene: 3. CDR3 DNA: TGTGCCAGCAAGGGACTAGCGGGAGATAATGAGCAGTTCTTC. Its translation is CASKGLAGDNEQFF.